This T cell receptor (beta chain) was observed in a study of shared clonotypes between healthy human individuals (TCRdb year 2020). With regard to the full study: Three men and two women, aged 18 to 49 years, made up the cohort. For each donor, CD4 naive and CD4 memory were each run on three plates, CD8 naive on two plates, and CD8 memory on one plate. Different laboratories and diverse techniques were used to prepare libraries and sequence TCR repertoires, to increase sequencing depth and limit assay-specific biases. Per donor, leukapheresis produced somewhere between about 0.94 and 9.5 billion PBMCs. Blood TCR repertoires of five healthy adults were deeply sequenced to estimate repertoire size and the extent of clonotype sharing between individuals.

On the study overall, not on this receptor specifically: Compared with non-shared clonotypes, the clonotypes found in all four sorted-subset donors had higher generation probabilities. Incomplete sequencing was indicated by rarefaction of sorted-subset datasets, despite the large sequencing depth. Based on pairwise subsampling, the degree of clonotype sharing among donors was expected to be affected by sequencing depth. Naive subsets generally had larger estimated clonotype richness than memory subsets. Because the study included a small number of donors, the genetic and exposure-history diversity represented was limited. Sampling was restricted to blood, and TCR repertoires in tissue are likely to differ from TCR repertoires in blood. Roughly 5% of naive CD4, 3.5% of naive CD8, 2.3% of memory CD4, and more than 0.35% of memory CD8 clonotypes were shared across several donors.

A note on this clone: Its antigen target is currently unknown. No base quality information exists; no much larger clone differs at one position. The identical CDR3 is also encoded by other nucleotide sequences in the sample.

Using the deep immunoSEQ assay, multiplex PCR amplified TCR CDR3 regions from genomic DNA. For each cell subset, the extracted genomic DNA was distributed evenly across all wells of several immunoSEQ 96-well plates, and each plate served as one replicate. Each replicate PCR for sorted subsets received about 180 ng genomic DNA, equal to about 30,000 T cell genomes. Purified libraries were quantified with a Qubit 3.0 fluorometer, sized on a Bioanalyzer 2100, and re-quantified with the KAPA Library Quantification kit. Every immunoSEQ 96-well plate was sequenced on a dedicated single-read 150-cycle Illumina NextSeq 550 flow cell. Turning to the authors' computational methods: The immunoSEQ output contained only junctional sequences without quality scores, so filtering could not match that applied to full-length reads. To assign V/J genes and CDR3, sequences were annotated against IMGT germline references using PyIR, a Python wrapper for IgBLAST v1.9. Reads were filtered out if the reads had weak V/J assignments (E-value above 1e-6), no CDR3, stop codons, out-of-frame junctions, or ambiguous translated residues. A V3J clonotype was defined by an identical inferred V gene, J gene, and CDR3 amino acid sequence. To compute the percentage overlap between repertoires, the number of shared unique clonotypes was divided by the size of the smaller repertoire. Three approaches were used to assess repertoire richness: RTK rarefaction, the Chao1 estimator, and Recon v2.1 estimates of unobserved clonotypes. Generation probabilities for all TCRbeta clonotypes obtained by the gDNA method from a handful of donors were computed using OLGA. TCRdb limited this immuneACCESS table to in-frame rearrangements with V and J called. A share of clones is missing; checked studies link under half to unresolved V genes, and the rest is unexplained. Clone size and the V and J calls come from that table; the DNA yielded D and trimming. The sample contains under 2.5 million clones, around 93% of them found a single time. The top ten clonotypes cover approximately 0.41% of the sample.

Trimming at the junction amounts to 4 bases on V and 5 bases on J, and the germline ends lie 9 bases apart. Looking up the germline V gene yields CDR1 SGHDT and CDR2 YYEEEE. Including cysteine and phenylalanine, the CDR3 has 12 amino acids. Only the CDR3 DNA is retained, 36 bases long and in frame from the first base. The donors were healthy, HIV-negative adults with no recently reported acute infections or vaccinations. Every donor was a Caucasian adult residing in Nashville, Tennessee, USA. CD4+ T cells were enriched by magnetic negative selection, after which naive cells were positively selected on CD45RA and the negative fraction was taken as the memory subset. After blood collection by leukapheresis, PBMCs were isolated using Ficoll-Histopaque density gradient centrifugation and then cryopreserved in the vapor phase of liquid nitrogen. Analytical flow cytometry was used to check the purity and quantity of every magnetically sorted T cell population. From each sorted fraction, genomic DNA was isolated and quantified by UV absorbance on a Nanodrop 2000c.

The receptor comes from a man between 18 and 35 years old in good health. Some clones in this sample may be carry-over from other donors' samples. The rearranged chain carries TRBV5-6 and TRBJ2-5; matching of 5 bases hints at TRBD2 as the D gene. The sequencing sample was made of naive CD4+ T cells from PBMCs. This specimen's cell subset or site label, interpreted: CD45RA+ positively selected. The CDR3 has the sequence CASSPGEETQYF. The DNA is as follows: TGTGCCAGCAGCCCCGGGGAGGAGACCCAGTACTTC.